This TCR beta chain was identified during a study of low-dose radiotherapy and immunotherapy resistance in tumors. This clonotype was seen repeatedly, ten times or more. Time point: after trial treatment. The sample's treatment: LDRT plus nivolumab, ipilimumab, low-dose cyclophosphamide and aspirin (RACIN trial). Low-dose radiotherapy, low-dose cyclophosphamide, aspirin, ipilimumab and nivolumab were all given to the donors. With TRAV- and TRBV-specific primers, first-strand cDNA was made, covering the alpha and beta chains. For amplifying TCRs, the PCR ran for about 22 cycles with Phusion, which was used together with a constant-region primer and the adapter on the V primers. In vitro transcription served to amplify the isolated mRNA. TCRdb itself ran the reads through MiXCR, one entry per CDR3 protein. Counted here are around 80,000 distinct CDR3 sequences, about a sixth occurring once; the ten biggest clones make up 1.3% to 1.5%.

Looked up from germline, CDR1 is LGHNA and CDR2 is YSLEER. The CDR3 is 15 amino acids. V lost 1 base and J lost 4, with 14 bases in between. The sequence was collected from a male donor with prostate cancer. Sequences were derived from PBMCs, sampled after low-dose radiotherapy plus immunotherapy. The rearrangement links TRBV4-3 to TRBJ2-7, with a weak D call TRBD2 (7 bases). The CDR3 region is CASSQVPGGAYEQYF. CDR3 nucleotides: TGCGCCAGCAGCCAAGTCCCGGGGGGCGCGTACGAGCAGTACTTC.